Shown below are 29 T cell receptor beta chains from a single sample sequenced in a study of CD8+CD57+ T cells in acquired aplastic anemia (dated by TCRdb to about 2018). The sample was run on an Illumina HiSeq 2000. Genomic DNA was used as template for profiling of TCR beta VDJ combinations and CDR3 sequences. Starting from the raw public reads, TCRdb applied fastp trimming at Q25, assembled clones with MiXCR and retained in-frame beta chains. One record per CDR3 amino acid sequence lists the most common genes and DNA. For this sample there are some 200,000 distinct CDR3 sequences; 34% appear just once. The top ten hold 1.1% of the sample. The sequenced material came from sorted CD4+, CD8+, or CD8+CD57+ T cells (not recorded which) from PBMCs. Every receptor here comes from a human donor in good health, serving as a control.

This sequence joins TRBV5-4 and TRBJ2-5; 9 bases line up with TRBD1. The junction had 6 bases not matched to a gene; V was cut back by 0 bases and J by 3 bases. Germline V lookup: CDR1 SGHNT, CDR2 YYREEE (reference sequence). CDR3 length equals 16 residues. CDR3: CASSLDPGQGKETQYF. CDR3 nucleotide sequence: TGTGCCAGCAGCTTGGACCCGGGACAGGGAAAAGAGACCCAGTACTTC. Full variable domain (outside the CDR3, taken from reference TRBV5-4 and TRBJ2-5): ETGVTQSPTHLIKTRGQQVTLRCSSQSGHNTVSWYQQALGQGPQFIFQYYREEENGRGNFPPRFSGLQFPNYSSELNVNALELDDSALYLCASSLDPGQGKETQYFGPGTRLLVL.

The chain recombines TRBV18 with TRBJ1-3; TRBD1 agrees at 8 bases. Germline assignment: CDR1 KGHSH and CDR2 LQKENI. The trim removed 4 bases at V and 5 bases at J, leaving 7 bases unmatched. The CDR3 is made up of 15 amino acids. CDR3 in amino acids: CASSRTGFTRNTIYF. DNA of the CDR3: TGTGCCAGCTCACGGACAGGGTTCACCCGAAACACCATATATTTT.

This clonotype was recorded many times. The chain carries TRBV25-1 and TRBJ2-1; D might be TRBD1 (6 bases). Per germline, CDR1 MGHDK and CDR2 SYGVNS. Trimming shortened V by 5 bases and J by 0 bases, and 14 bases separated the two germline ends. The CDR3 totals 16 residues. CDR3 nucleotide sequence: TGTGCCAGCAGTAGGGACACTACGAGCTCCTACAATGAGCAGTTCTTC. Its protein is CASSRDTTSSYNEQFF.

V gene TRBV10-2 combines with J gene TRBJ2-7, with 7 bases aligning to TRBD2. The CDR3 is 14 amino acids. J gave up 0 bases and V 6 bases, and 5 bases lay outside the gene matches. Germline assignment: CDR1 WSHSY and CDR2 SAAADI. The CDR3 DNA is TGCGCCAGCAGCAGGGAGGGTAGCTCCTACGAGCAGTACTTC. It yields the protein CASSREGSSYEQYF.

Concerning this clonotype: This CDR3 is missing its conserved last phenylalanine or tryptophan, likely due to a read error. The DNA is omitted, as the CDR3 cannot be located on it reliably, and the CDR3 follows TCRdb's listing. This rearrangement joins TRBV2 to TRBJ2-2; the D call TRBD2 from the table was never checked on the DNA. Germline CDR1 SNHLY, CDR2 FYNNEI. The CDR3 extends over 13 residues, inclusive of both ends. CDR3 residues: CASSGTSAGELVS.

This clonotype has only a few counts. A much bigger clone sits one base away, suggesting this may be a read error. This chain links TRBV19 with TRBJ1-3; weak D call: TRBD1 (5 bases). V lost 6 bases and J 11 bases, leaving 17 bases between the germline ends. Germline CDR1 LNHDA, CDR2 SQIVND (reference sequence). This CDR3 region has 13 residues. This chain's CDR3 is CASRGRGRSAIYF. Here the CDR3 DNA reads TGTGCCAGTAGAGGACGGGGCAGATCCGCCATATATTTT.

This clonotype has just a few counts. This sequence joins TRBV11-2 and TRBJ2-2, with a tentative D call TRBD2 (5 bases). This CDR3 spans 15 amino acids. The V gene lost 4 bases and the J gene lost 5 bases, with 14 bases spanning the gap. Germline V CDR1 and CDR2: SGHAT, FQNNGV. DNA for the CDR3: TGTGCCAGCAGCTCCCTCGGAGGCGGGACCGGGGAGCTGTTTTTT. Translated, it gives CASSSLGGGTGELFF.

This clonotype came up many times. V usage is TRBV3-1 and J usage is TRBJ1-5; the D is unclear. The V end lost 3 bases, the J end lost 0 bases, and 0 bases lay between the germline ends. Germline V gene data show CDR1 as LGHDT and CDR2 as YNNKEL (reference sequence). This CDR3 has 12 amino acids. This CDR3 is CASSHSNQPQHF. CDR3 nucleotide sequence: TGTGCCAGCAGCCATAGCAATCAGCCCCAGCATTTT.

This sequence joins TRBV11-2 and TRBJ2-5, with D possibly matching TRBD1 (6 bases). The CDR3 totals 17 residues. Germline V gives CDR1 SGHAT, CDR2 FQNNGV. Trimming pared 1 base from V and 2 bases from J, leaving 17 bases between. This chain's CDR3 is CASSLVGVGALQETQYF. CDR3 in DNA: TGTGCCAGCAGCTTAGTTGGGGTGGGGGCCTTACAAGAGACCCAGTACTTC.

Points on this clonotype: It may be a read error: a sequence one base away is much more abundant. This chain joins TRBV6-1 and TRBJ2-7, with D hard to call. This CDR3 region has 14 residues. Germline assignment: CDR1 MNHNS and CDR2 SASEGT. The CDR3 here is CASSEVGPTYERYF. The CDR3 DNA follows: TGTGCCAGCAGTGAAGTTGGTCCTACCTACGAGCGGTACTTC.

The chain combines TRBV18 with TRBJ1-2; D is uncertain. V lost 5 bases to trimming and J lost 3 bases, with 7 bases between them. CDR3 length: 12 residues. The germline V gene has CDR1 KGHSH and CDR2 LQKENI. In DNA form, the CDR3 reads TGTGCCAGCTCAGGGGAATACTATGGCTACACCTTC. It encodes CASSGEYYGYTF.

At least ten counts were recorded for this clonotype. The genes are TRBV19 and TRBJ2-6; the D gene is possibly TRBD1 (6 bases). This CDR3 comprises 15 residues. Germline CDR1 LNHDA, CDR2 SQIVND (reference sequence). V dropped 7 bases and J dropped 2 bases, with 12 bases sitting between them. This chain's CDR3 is CASMAGEAGANVLTF. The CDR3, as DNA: TGTGCCAGTATGGCAGGGGAAGCTGGGGCCAACGTCCTGACTTTC.

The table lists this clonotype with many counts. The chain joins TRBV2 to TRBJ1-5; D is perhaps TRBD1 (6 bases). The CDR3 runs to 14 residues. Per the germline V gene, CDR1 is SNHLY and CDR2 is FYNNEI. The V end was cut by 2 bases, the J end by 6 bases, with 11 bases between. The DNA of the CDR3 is TGTGCCAGCAGTGAATGGGGGGCCTTTCAGCCCCAGCATTTT. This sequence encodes CASSEWGAFQPQHF.

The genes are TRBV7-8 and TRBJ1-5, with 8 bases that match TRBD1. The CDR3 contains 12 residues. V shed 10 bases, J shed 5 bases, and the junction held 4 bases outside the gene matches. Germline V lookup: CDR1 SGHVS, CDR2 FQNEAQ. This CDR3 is CATEDRDQPQHF. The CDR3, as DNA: TGTGCCACCGAGGACAGGGATCAGCCCCAGCATTTT.

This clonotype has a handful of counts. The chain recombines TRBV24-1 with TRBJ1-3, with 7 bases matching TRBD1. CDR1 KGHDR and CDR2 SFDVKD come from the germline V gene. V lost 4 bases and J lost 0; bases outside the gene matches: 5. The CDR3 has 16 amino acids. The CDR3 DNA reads TGTGCCACCAGTGAAGCGTGGACAGGCTCTGGAAACACCATATATTTT. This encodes CATSEAWTGSGNTIYF.

CDR3 in amino acids: CASSEEWNTEAFF. CDR3 DNA: TGTGCCAGTAGCGAGGAATGGAACACTGAAGCTTTCTTT. The chain has TRBV19 and TRBJ1-1; no clear D. CDR3 length: 13 amino acids. The germline V gene encodes CDR1 LNHDA and CDR2 SQIVND (reference sequence). Trimming removed 6 bases from V and 1 base from J, with 9 bases in between.

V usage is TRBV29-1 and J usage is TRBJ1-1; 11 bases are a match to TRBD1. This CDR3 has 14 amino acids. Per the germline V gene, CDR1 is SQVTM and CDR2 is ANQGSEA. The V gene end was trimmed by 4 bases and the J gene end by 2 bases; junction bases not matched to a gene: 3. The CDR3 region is CSVGTGGTNTEAFF. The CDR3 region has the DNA TGCAGCGTTGGGACAGGGGGCACAAACACTGAAGCTTTCTTT.

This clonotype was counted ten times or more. The CDR3 nucleotides read TGTGCCAGCAGCCGGACCGAGAACTATGGCTACACCTTC. Its protein is CASSRTENYGYTF. This rearrangement joins TRBV7-9 to TRBJ1-2; no clear D gene. V lost 5 bases and J 2 bases, leaving 9 bases between the germline ends. Germline assignment: CDR1 SEHNR and CDR2 FQNEAQ (reference sequence). CDR3 length equals 13 residues. Using reference TRBV7-9 and TRBJ1-2 for the parts outside the CDR3, the full variable domain is DTGVSQNPRHKITKRGQNVTFRCDPISEHNRLYWYRQTLGQGPEFLTYFQNEAQLEKSRLLSDRFSAERPKGSFSTLEIQRTEQGDSAMYLCASSRTENYGYTFGSGTRLTVV.

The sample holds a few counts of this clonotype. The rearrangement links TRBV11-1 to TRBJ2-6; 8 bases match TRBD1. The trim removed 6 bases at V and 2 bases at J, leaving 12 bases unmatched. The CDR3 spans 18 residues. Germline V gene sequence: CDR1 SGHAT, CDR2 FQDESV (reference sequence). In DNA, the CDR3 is TGTGCCAGCAGTTCAGTCCCCGGACAGGGTACTGGGGCCAACGTCCTGACTTTC. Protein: CASSSVPGQGTGANVLTF.

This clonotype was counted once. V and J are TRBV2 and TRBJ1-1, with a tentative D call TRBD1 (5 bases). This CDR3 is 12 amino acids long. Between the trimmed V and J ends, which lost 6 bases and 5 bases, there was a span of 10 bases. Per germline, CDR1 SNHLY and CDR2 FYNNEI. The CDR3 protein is CASRLGDTEAFF. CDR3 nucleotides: TGTGCCAGCAGGCTGGGGGATACTGAAGCTTTCTTT.

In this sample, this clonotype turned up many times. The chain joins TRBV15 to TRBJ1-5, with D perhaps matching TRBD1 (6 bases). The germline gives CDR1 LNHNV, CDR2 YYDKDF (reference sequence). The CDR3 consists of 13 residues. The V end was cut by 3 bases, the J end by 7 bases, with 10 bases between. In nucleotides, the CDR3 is TGTGCCACCAGCAGGACTACAGGGCAGCCCCAGCATTTT. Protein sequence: CATSRTTGQPQHF.

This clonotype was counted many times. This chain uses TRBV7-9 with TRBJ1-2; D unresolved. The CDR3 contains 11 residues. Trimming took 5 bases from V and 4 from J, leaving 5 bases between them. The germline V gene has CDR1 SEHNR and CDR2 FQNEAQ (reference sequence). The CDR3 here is CASSPFYGYTF. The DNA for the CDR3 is TGTGCCAGCAGCCCCTTCTATGGCTACACCTTC.

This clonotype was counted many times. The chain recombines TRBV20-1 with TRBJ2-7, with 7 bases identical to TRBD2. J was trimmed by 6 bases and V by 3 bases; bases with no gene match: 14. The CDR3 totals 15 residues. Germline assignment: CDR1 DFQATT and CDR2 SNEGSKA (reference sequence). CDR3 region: CSARDPRAGAPEQYF. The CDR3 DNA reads TGCAGTGCTAGGGACCCCCGGGCGGGAGCACCCGAGCAGTACTTC.

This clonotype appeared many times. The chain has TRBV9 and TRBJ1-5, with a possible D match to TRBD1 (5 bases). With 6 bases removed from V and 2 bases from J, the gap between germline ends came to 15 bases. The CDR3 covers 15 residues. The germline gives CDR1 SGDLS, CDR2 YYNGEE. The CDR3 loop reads CASTRGDGGNQPQHF. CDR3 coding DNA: TGTGCCAGCACCCGGGGGGACGGGGGCAATCAGCCCCAGCATTTT.

For the CDR3, the DNA is TGCGCCAGCAGCTTGGGACTCCAGGGTGAAAAACTGTTTTTT. This codes for CASSLGLQGEKLFF. The rearrangement uses TRBV5-1 and TRBJ1-4, with D maybe TRBD1 (5 bases). This CDR3 contains 14 residues. Germline values: CDR1 SGHRS, CDR2 YFSETQ. V shed 0 bases and J shed 7 bases, with 10 bases lying between them.

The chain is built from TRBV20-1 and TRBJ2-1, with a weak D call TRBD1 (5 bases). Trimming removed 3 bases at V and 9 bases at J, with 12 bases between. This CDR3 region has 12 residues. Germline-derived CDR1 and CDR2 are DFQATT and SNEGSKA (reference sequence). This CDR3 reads CSARGPAGEQFF. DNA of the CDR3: TGCAGTGCTAGGGGGCCTGCAGGTGAGCAGTTCTTC.

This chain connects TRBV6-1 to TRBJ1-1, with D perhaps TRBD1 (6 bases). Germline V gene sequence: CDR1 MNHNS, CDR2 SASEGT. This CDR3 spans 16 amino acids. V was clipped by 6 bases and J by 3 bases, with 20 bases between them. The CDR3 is CASRTIQVQGYTEAFF. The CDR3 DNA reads TGTGCCAGCAGGACGATACAGGTTCAGGGGTACACTGAAGCTTTCTTT.

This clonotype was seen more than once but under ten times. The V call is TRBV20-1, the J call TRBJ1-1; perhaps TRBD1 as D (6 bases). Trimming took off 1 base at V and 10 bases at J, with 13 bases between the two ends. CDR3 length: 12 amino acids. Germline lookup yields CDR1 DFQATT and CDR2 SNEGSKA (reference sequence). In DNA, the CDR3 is TGCAGTGCTAGAGGGGGACATTCGGTAGCTTTCTTT. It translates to CSARGGHSVAFF.

CDR3 in amino acids: CATRQGLGSPLHF. The DNA of the CDR3 is TGTGCCACCCGACAGGGACTGGGTTCACCCCTCCACTTT. The V and J genes are TRBV12-3 or TRBV12-4 and TRBJ1-6; 7 bases map to TRBD1. This CDR3 spans 13 amino acids. The V segment lost 10 bases and the J segment 9 bases; nucleotides outside the gene matches: 9.